This entry lists 19 T cell receptor beta chains sequenced from one sample in a study of graft-versus-host responses after intestinal transplantation. The antigens for these receptors are not known. This table comes from immunoSEQ multiplex PCR, and its TCRdb copy is limited to in-frame clones, with some not included. The table records tens of thousands of clones, 94% of them present only once. Source: unstimulated CD4+ T cells sorted from spleen or lymph node cells, taken before transplant. These TCRs come from a human donor who was the organ donor for an intestinal transplant.

The V call is TRBV5-4, the J call TRBJ2-5; D gene uncertain. The ends were cut back, 4 bases at V and 2 bases at J, with 9 bases in the middle. The CDR3 spans 13 residues. Germline V gives CDR1 SGHNT, CDR2 YYREEE (reference sequence). CDR3 bases: TGTGCCAGCAGCCTCCCGAGTCAAGAGACCCAGTACTTC. This gives the protein CASSLPSQETQYF.

The rearrangement joins TRBV7-2 to TRBJ2-5, with a possible D match to TRBD2 (5 bases). This CDR3 has 14 residues. V lost 5 bases and J 5 bases, leaving 15 bases between the germline ends. Germline V gives CDR1 SGHTA, CDR2 FQGNSA. The CDR3 bases are TGTGCCAGCAGCATAGTTTTGGGCGGGGAGACCCAGTACTTC. Protein: CASSIVLGGETQYF.

The CDR3 here is CASSRTLHGNTIYF. The CDR3 DNA is TGTGCCAGCAGCCGGACCCTACACGGAAACACCATATATTTT. This chain uses TRBV7-9 with TRBJ1-3; D unresolved. Trimming removed 5 bases at V and 4 bases at J, with 12 bases between. CDR1 is SEHNR and CDR2 is FQNEAQ in the germline V gene (reference sequence). This CDR3 comprises 14 residues.

This chain links TRBV11-2 with TRBJ1-1; 7 bases agree with TRBD1. V was clipped by 4 bases and J by 0 bases; unmatched bases: 5. This CDR3 comprises 15 residues. Germline V gene data show CDR1 as SGHAT and CDR2 as FQNNGV. The CDR3 loop reads CASSSKTGMNTEAFF. The CDR3 region has the DNA TGTGCCAGCAGCTCGAAGACAGGGATGAACACTGAAGCTTTCTTT.

The chain carries TRBV28 and TRBJ1-5, with TRBD1 matching over 9 bases. The germline CDR1 and CDR2 sequences are MDHEN and SYDVKM. V dropped 9 bases and J dropped 4; count of bases not matched to a gene: 16. This CDR3 region has 17 residues. CDR3 sequence (DNA): TGTGCCAGTGCCCCCGGGACAGGGCACTTAGGTAATCAGCCCCAGCATTTT. It specifies CASAPGTGHLGNQPQHF.

The chain carries TRBV7-3 and TRBJ2-1, with 9 bases fitting TRBD2. The CDR3 is 16 residues long. Looked up from germline, CDR1 is SGHTA and CDR2 is FQGTGA. V trimming: 5 bases; J trimming: 1 base; junction bases outside the gene matches: 6. CDR3 coding DNA: TGTGCCAGCAGCCCCTCTAGCGGGGCTTCCTACAATGAGCAGTTCTTC. It codes for CASSPSSGASYNEQFF.

The CDR3 sequence: CASKDRKNTGELFF. The CDR3 nucleotides read TGTGCCAGTAAGGACAGGAAGAACACCGGGGAGCTGTTTTTT. The chain recombines TRBV19 with TRBJ2-2; 7 bases align to TRBD1. V shed 7 bases, J shed 1 base, and the junction held 3 bases outside the gene matches. Germline assignment: CDR1 LNHDA and CDR2 SQIVND (reference sequence). The CDR3 sequence is 14 residues long.

The rearrangement links TRBV19 to TRBJ1-3; 8 bases match TRBD1. V lost 3 bases, J lost 4 bases, and 8 bases stayed unmatched. CDR1 LNHDA and CDR2 SQIVND come from the germline V gene (reference sequence). This CDR3 has 16 amino acids. This CDR3 reads CASSITTGESGNTIYF. Here the CDR3 DNA reads TGTGCCAGTAGTATCACGACAGGGGAATCCGGAAACACCATATATTTT.

This clone appeared once. CDR3 sequence (DNA): TGTGCCAGTAGTATAGATCTCAGGGGGCGATTTGCCAATCAGCCCCAGCATTTT. It is translated as CASSIDLRGRFANQPQHF. The rearrangement uses TRBV19 and TRBJ1-5; 8 bases map to TRBD1. In germline, CDR1 is LNHDA, CDR2 SQIVND (reference sequence). With 0 bases clipped from V and 3 bases from J, the junction kept 10 bases outside the gene matches. CDR3 length: 18 amino acids.

The chain is built from TRBV19 and TRBJ2-5; perhaps TRBD1 as D (6 bases). Per the germline V gene, CDR1 is LNHDA and CDR2 is SQIVND (reference sequence). This CDR3 spans 14 amino acids. Trimming removed 8 bases from V and 2 bases from J, with 15 bases in between. DNA for the CDR3: TGTGCCAGTTCAGCCGGGACAAATCAAGAGACCCAGTACTTC. It encodes CASSAGTNQETQYF. Full variable domain (outside the CDR3, taken from reference TRBV19 and TRBJ2-5): DGGITQSPKYLFRKEGQNVTLSCEQNLNHDAMYWYRQDPGQGLRLIYYSQIVNDFQKGDIAEGYSVSREKKESFPLTVTSAQKNPTAFYLCASSAGTNQETQYFGPGTRLLVL.

This clone appeared once. The V gene is TRBV5-6, the J gene TRBJ1-4, with D possibly TRBD1 on 6 matching bases. The germline gives CDR1 SGHDT, CDR2 YYEEEE. The CDR3 has 14 residues. Trimming removed 4 bases at V and 2 bases at J, with 9 bases between. The CDR3 reads CASSATGTNEKLFF. In nucleotides, the CDR3 is TGTGCCAGCAGCGCGACAGGTACTAATGAAAAACTGTTTTTT.

The chain combines TRBV7-2 with TRBJ2-5; D might be TRBD1 or TRBD2, each matching 5 bases. CDR1 is SGHTA and CDR2 is FQGNSA in the germline V gene. CDR3 length equals 13 residues. Trimming took 1 base from V and 5 from J, leaving 8 bases between them. CDR3 residues: CASSLEGTETQYF. The CDR3 DNA reads as TGTGCCAGCAGCTTAGAAGGGACCGAGACCCAGTACTTC.

This chain links TRBV11-2 with TRBJ1-1; perhaps TRBD1 as D (5 bases). V was clipped by 4 bases and J by 4 bases, with 13 bases between them. This CDR3 is built from 14 residues. Germline V gives CDR1 SGHAT, CDR2 FQNNGV. The CDR3 loop is CASSSGPGSTEAFF. In DNA form, the CDR3 reads TGTGCCAGCAGCTCGGGGCCCGGAAGCACTGAAGCTTTCTTT. The full variable domain, completed using reference TRBV11-2 and TRBJ1-1, is EAGVAQSPRYKIIEKRQSVAFWCNPISGHATLYWYQQILGQGPKLLIQFQNNGVVDDSQLPKDRFSAERLKGVDSTLKIQPAKLEDSAVYLCASSSGPGSTEAFFGQGTRLTVV.

The chain carries TRBV11-2 and TRBJ2-1, with a weak D call TRBD1 (5 bases). Per the germline V gene, CDR1 is SGHAT and CDR2 is FQNNGV. This CDR3 comprises 15 residues. Trimming took 4 bases from V and 0 from J, leaving 10 bases between them. CDR3 amino acids: CASSSTGSSYNEQFF. The DNA for the CDR3 is TGTGCCAGCAGCTCCACAGGCAGCTCCTACAATGAGCAGTTCTTC.

The genes are TRBV19 and TRBJ1-5; the D is unclear. Germline V gene data show CDR1 as LNHDA and CDR2 as SQIVND (reference sequence). Deletions cut 7 bases from V and 0 bases from J, with 10 bases between. CDR3 length: 14 amino acids. CDR3 coding DNA: TGTGCCAGTACCTTCGGGTATAGCAATCAGCCCCAGCATTTT. It translates to CASTFGYSNQPQHF.

For the CDR3, the DNA is TGTGCCAGCAGCCAAGAATGGGAAGGGACCCAGTACTTC. This codes for CASSQEWEGTQYF. The rearrangement links TRBV4-2 to TRBJ2-5; D gene ambiguous. Germline V gene lookup returns CDR1 LGHNA and CDR2 YNFKEQ. The CDR3 loop spans 13 amino acids. Trimming left V 0 bases short and J 7 bases short, with 9 bases between.

For the CDR3, the DNA is TGTGCCAGCAGCTTAGAGGGGACAGGGAACTATGGCTACACCTTC. The encoded protein is CASSLEGTGNYGYTF. The rearrangement links TRBV7-2 to TRBJ1-2, with 9 nucleotides matching TRBD1. After removal of 1 base from V and 2 bases from J, the junction contained 2 bases not matched to a gene. This CDR3 spans 15 amino acids. CDR1 and CDR2 from the germline V gene are SGHTA and FQGNSA.

This clone showed up just once. The V and J genes are TRBV5-1 and TRBJ1-1; D gene uncertain. The CDR3 has 16 residues. Germline CDR1 and CDR2: SGHRS and YFSETQ. V shed 0 bases and J shed 2 bases, with 14 bases lying between them. The CDR3 DNA reads as TGCGCCAGCAGCTTGGTTGCCCCCACCCCAAACACTGAAGCTTTCTTT. This sequence encodes CASSLVAPTPNTEAFF.

The chain couples TRBV27 to TRBJ2-3; weak D call: TRBD1 (6 bases). The V end lost 5 bases, the J end lost 6 bases, and 15 bases lay between the germline ends. The germline V gene has CDR1 MNHEY and CDR2 SMNVEV (reference sequence). This CDR3 contains 14 residues. The CDR3 reads CASSLIQGRDTQYF. CDR3 in DNA: TGTGCCAGCAGTCTTATACAGGGAAGGGATACGCAGTATTTT.